This entry features one TCR beta chain sequence. This CDR3 is 16 amino acids long. The germline gives CDR1 KGHDR, CDR2 SFDVKD. After removal of 4 bases from V and 7 bases from J, the junction contained 13 bases not matched to a gene. The entry originates in a study of blood T cell repertoires in COVID-19. Study-wide background: Collection of acute and convalescent COVID-19 samples took place in the United States, Italy and Spain. Sources were T cells, B-cell-depleted T cells, or PBMCs; the material itself was cDNA or gDNA.

Authors' analysis steps: The authors estimated nucleated cell counts from reference gene primer amplification. Profiling relied on immunoSEQ multiplex PCR, and the TCRdb table lists in-frame clones only, not all of them. That table furnishes V, J and clone size, whereas the DNA furnished D and trimming. In the table there are about 34,000 clones, 60% to 80% of which are singletons. What was sequenced was peripheral blood. This chain links TRBV24-1 with TRBJ2-5; 8 bases are a match to TRBD1. The TCR comes from a man older than 75 with active or convalescent COVID-19. The CDR3 region is CATSEHGQGGGGTQYF. CDR3 in DNA: TGTGCCACCAGTGAACACGGACAGGGAGGAGGCGGGACCCAGTACTTC.